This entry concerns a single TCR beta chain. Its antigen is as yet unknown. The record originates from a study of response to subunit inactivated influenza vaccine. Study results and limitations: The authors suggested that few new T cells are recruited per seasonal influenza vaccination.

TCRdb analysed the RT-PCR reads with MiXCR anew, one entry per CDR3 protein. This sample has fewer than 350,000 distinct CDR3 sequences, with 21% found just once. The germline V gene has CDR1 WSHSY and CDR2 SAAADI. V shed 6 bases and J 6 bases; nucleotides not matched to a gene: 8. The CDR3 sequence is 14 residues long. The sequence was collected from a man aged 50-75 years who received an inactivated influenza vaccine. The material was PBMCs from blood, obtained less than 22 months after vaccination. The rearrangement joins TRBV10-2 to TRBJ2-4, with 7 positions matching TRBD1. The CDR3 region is CASRSTGLINIQYF. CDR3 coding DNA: TGCGCCAGCAGGTCGACAGGGTTGATAAACATTCAGTACTTC.